A selection of T cell receptor beta chains follows, all from one sample in a study of blood T cells in healthy people across ages. TCRdb independently ran MiXCR on the 5' RACE reads; one entry per CDR3 protein. The sample consists of fewer than 2 million distinct CDR3 sequences, about 39% of them appearing once. The sequenced sample was blood. The receptors derive from a human donor in good health. CDR3s include the opening cysteine and the closing phenylalanine or tryptophan. The D gene is left open where the match is weak. Clone size appears in some rows only: once, few, many, or a class for an expanded clone.

clone_size cdr3_length d_call j_call v_call cdr3_aa cdr3_nt
few 16 TRBD1 TRBJ1-2 TRBV13 CASSLEPGQGAYGYTF TGTGCCAGCAGCTTAGAACCGGGACAGGGGGCGTATGGCTACACCTTC
many 11 TRBD2 TRBJ2-3 TRBV5-1 CASSPGGGQYF TGCGCCAGCAGCCCGGGGGGTGGGCAGTATTTT
NA 13 NA TRBJ2-5 TRBV29-1 CSVPAEGSETQYF TGCAGCGTCCCCGCAGAGGGTTCGGAGACCCAGTACTTC
many 14 TRBD1 TRBJ2-4 TRBV5-4 CASSLGQGGDIQYF TGTGCCAGCAGCTTGGGACAGGGGGGGGACATTCAGTACTTC
NA 14 NA TRBJ2-5 TRBV2 CASSELLAMETQYF TGTGCCAGCAGTGAACTTCTAGCGATGGAGACCCAGTACTTC
NA 13 NA TRBJ1-2 TRBV12-3/TRBV12-4 CASSSHRRDGYTF TGTGCCAGCAGTTCCCACAGGAGGGATGGCTACACCTTC
NA 14 NA TRBJ2-4 TRBV20-1 CSASLQLAKNIQYF TGCAGTGCTAGTTTACAATTAGCCAAAAACATTCAGTACTTC
NA 16 NA TRBJ2-7 TRBV9 CASSAGGRGYSYEQYF TGTGCCAGCAGCGCGGGGGGCAGGGGATATTCCTACGAGCAGTACTTC
NA 15 TRBD2 TRBJ2-5 TRBV15 CATSRYTGGVGTQYF TGTGCCACCAGCAGATATACGGGGGGAGTGGGGACCCAGTACTTC
NA 14 NA TRBJ2-3 TRBV6-2/TRBV6-3 CASNGRQFTDTQYF TGTGCCAGCAACGGGCGCCAATTCACAGATACGCAGTATTTT
NA 15 NA TRBJ2-7 TRBV28 CASSPTREASYEQYF TGTGCCAGCAGCCCCACCCGGGAAGCATCCTACGAGCAGTACTTC
NA 13 NA TRBJ1-4 TRBV20-1 CSASDYKREKLFF TGCAGTGCTAGTGACTACAAGAGGGAAAAACTGTTTTTT
few 16 NA TRBJ2-1 TRBV20-1 CSASVWDKGFLDEQFF TGCAGTGCCAGCGTATGGGACAAGGGATTTCTCGATGAGCAGTTCTTC
NA 15 TRBD1 TRBJ2-3 TRBV7-2 CASSLRQGRVDTQYF TGTGCCAGCAGCCTAAGACAGGGAAGGGTGGATACGCAGTATTTT
few 16 NA TRBJ2-1 TRBV12-3/TRBV12-4 CASSLSAESSYNEQFF TGTGCCAGCAGTTTATCCGCCGAGAGCTCCTACAATGAGCAGTTCTTC
NA 11 NA TRBJ2-7 TRBV25-1 CASGNYYEQYF TGTGCCAGCGGGAACTACTACGAGCAGTACTTC
few 12 NA TRBJ2-7 TRBV27 CASGVSSYEQYF TGTGCCAGCGGGGTTAGCTCCTACGAGCAGTACTTC
NA 16 NA TRBJ2-5 TRBV29-1 CSVEDGLAKVSETQYF TGCAGCGTTGAAGATGGCCTAGCGAAGGTTTCAGAGACCCAGTACTTC
NA 12 TRBD2 TRBJ2-3 TRBV20-1 CSARTSGDTQYF TGCAGTGCTAGAACTAGCGGCGATACGCAGTATTTT
NA 17 NA TRBJ2-6 TRBV4-3 CASSQEGKISGANVLTF TGCGCCAGCAGCCAAGAGGGGAAAATCTCTGGGGCCAACGTCCTGACTTTC
NA 14 TRBD1 TRBJ2-7 TRBV27 CASIPGQGFGEQYF TGTGCCAGCATTCCGGGACAGGGGTTTGGCGAGCAGTACTTC
NA 15 TRBD1 TRBJ2-3 TRBV19 CASSTPGQGTDTQYF TGTGCCAGTAGTACCCCAGGACAGGGGACAGATACGCAGTATTTT
NA 15 NA TRBJ2-4 TRBV5-1 CASSLTSSFTDTQYF TGCGCCAGCAGCTTGACTAGCTCTTTCACAGATACGCAGTACTTC
NA 16 TRBD2 TRBJ2-3 TRBV11-2 CASSLISGLPTDTQYF TGTGCCAGCAGCTTAATTAGCGGGTTGCCCACAGATACGCAGTATTTT
few 15 NA TRBJ1-2 TRBV20-1 CSAPSGGIGGYGYTF TGCAGTGCACCCTCGGGAGGGATCGGAGGGTATGGCTACACCTTC
few 12 NA TRBJ1-1 TRBV6-5 CASGLRHTEAFF TGTGCCAGCGGGCTCAGGCACACTGAAGCTTTCTTT
NA 15 TRBD2 TRBJ2-1 TRBV4-2 CASSQVGSGEGEQFF TGTGCCAGCAGCCAAGTTGGTAGCGGGGAAGGTGAGCAGTTCTTC
NA 13 NA TRBJ2-1 TRBV29-1 CSVLPSSYDEQFF TGCAGCGTACTCCCAAGCTCCTACGATGAGCAGTTCTTC
NA 13 NA TRBJ2-1 TRBV5-1 CATTLFPQQEQFF TGCGCCACCACGCTTTTCCCACAGCAGGAGCAGTTCTTC
few 14 NA TRBJ2-7 TRBV7-2 CASSLVMSSYEQYF TGTGCCAGCAGCTTAGTGATGAGCTCCTACGAGCAGTACTTC
few 12 NA TRBJ2-5 TRBV7-2 CASSQQRETQYF TGTGCCAGCAGTCAACAAAGAGAGACCCAGTACTTC
NA 15 NA TRBJ2-7 TRBV5-6 CASSFFYQGSYEQYF TGTGCCAGCAGCTTTTTTTACCAGGGGAGCTACGAGCAGTACTTC
NA 14 NA TRBJ2-7 TRBV20-1 CSARGVLKWVEQYF TGCAGTGCTAGAGGAGTTCTCAAATGGGTCGAGCAGTACTTC
NA 13 NA TRBJ1-6 TRBV5-1 CASSSTGISPLHF TGCGCCAGCAGCTCTACAGGGATTTCGCCCCTCCACTTT
NA 17 NA TRBJ2-6 TRBV18 CASSPDQGRSGANVPTF TGTGCCAGCTCACCAGACCAGGGACGCTCTGGGGCCAACGTCCCGACTTTC
few 15 TRBD1 TRBJ1-2 TRBV20-1 CSARTRDRGTGGYTF TGCAGTGCTAGAACCCGGGACAGGGGGACTGGTGGCTACACCTTC
NA 16 NA TRBJ2-1 TRBV12-3/TRBV12-4 CASSLAAGLGRYEQFF TGTGCCAGCAGTTTGGCTGCAGGGTTAGGGCGATACGAGCAGTTCTTC
few 14 TRBD2 TRBJ2-5 TRBV12-3/TRBV12-4 CASSFGTSRETQYF TGTGCCAGCAGCTTCGGGACTAGTAGAGAGACCCAGTACTTC
NA 13 TRBD1 TRBJ1-5 TRBV29-1 CSVQGVGDQPQHF TGCAGCGTCCAGGGGGTTGGGGATCAGCCCCAGCATTTT
NA 12 NA TRBJ1-2 TRBV29-1 CSALSLETRYTF TGCAGCGCCCTCTCGCTGGAGACGCGCTACACCTTC
NA 12 NA TRBJ1-2 TRBV20-1 CSAREVGGGYTF TGCAGTGCTAGAGAAGTGGGAGGCGGCTACACCTTC
NA 14 NA TRBJ1-1 TRBV12-3/TRBV12-4 CASSLGETNTEAFF TGTGCCAGCAGTTTAGGCGAAACGAACACTGAAGCTTTCTTT
NA 13 NA TRBJ1-1 TRBV15 CATSRDRDTEAFF TGTGCCACCAGCAGAGATCGGGACACTGAAGCTTTCTTT
NA 15 NA TRBJ2-3 TRBV12-3/TRBV12-4 CASSLYRVGTDTQYF TGTGCCAGCAGTCTATACAGGGTCGGCACAGATACGCAGTATTTT
NA 19 NA TRBJ2-1 TRBV7-2 CASSRPRTGGDTICNEQFF TGTGCCAGCAGCCGCCCCCGGACAGGAGGGGATACGATCTGCAATGAGCAGTTCTTC
NA 15 TRBD2 TRBJ2-2 TRBV7-9 CASGLAGDSTGELFF TGTGCCAGTGGACTGGCGGGGGATTCGACCGGGGAGCTGTTTTTT
few 14 TRBD2 TRBJ2-7 TRBV9 CASSQTSGPYEQYF TGTGCCAGCAGCCAGACTAGCGGACCCTACGAGCAGTACTTC
NA 17 TRBD1 TRBJ1-3 TRBV12-3/TRBV12-4 CASSLRLGTGAGNTIYF TGTGCCAGCAGTCTTCGGCTCGGGACAGGGGCTGGAAACACCATATATTTT
few 14 NA TRBJ1-1 TRBV10-3 CAISESRLNTEAFF TGTGCCATCAGTGAATCCAGGCTGAACACTGAAGCTTTCTTT
many 10 NA TRBJ1-5 TRBV24-1 CATSYQPQHF TGTGCCACCTCCTATCAGCCCCAGCATTTT
NA 16 TRBD1 TRBJ1-5 TRBV7-2 CASSLGGPGTGEPQHF TGTGCCAGCAGCTTAGGGGGCCCCGGGACAGGTGAACCCCAGCATTTT
NA 15 TRBD2 TRBJ2-7 TRBV20-1 CSAREGGGGKNEQYF TGCAGTGCTAGAGAAGGTGGCGGGGGTAAGAATGAGCAGTACTTC